A single T cell receptor (beta chain) is shown here with its context. Its antigen specificity is not known. It has no much larger one-base neighbor in the sample; base qualities were not kept. This sample is part of a study of T cell repertoires in cytomegalovirus infection (dated by TCRdb to about 2019). For the study in its entirety: Donor HLA type was relevant to the analysis, because carriage of CMV infection together with the matching HLA type was indicated by public TCR beta signatures.

Instrument used: Illumina HiSeq 1500. TCRdb passed the public sequencing reads through fastp at Q25 and MiXCR, retaining productive beta sequences. CDR3 protein sequences are deduplicated, and each keeps its most common genes and DNA. In all, the sample holds around 530,000 distinct CDR3 sequences, and more than 25% of those were seen once. The top ten clones comprise less than 15% of the sample. The paper as a whole reports these results and caveats: In both this cohort and an independent roughly 350-donor cohort, the cumulative frequency of public TCR beta family members distinguished carriers of CMV infection plus the relevant HLA type. The ex vivo response was dominated by HLA-C-restricted CMV-specific TCR beta clonotypes, which also provided the single most frequent clonotype in two of eight donors.

The germline V gene (reference sequence) sets CDR1 to SGHNT and CDR2 to YYREEE. Its CDR3 holds 14 amino acids, cysteine through phenylalanine. Kept here is only the CDR3 DNA, which spans 42 bases and is read in frame from base 1. V and J lose 3 bases and 5 bases, and a span of 14 bases separates them. The sequence derives from a human donor in good health (CMV status not recorded). Some clones in this sample may be carry-over from other donors' samples. Sequenced: PBMCs. This chain is built from TRBV5-4 and TRBJ1-2, and possibly TRBD1, on 5 matching bases. In nucleotide form, the sequence is TGTGCCAGCAGCTCCAACTTAGGGGAGTATGGCTACACCTTC. It translates to CASSSNLGEYGYTF.